A single sample is the source of the 5 T cell receptor beta chains below, sequenced in a study of human T cells and chemical hapten exposure. Time point here: patch test 2, 6 weeks after DPC sensitization. Treatment defined: therapeutic diphenylcyclopropenone sensitization with weekly scalp DPC. TCRdb independently ran MiXCR on the RACE reads; one entry per CDR3 protein. The sample lists some 350,000 distinct CDR3 sequences, about 6.3% occurring once. Sequenced material: whole blood, taken in connection with sensitization to the hapten diphenylcyclopropenone (DPC). The receptors stem from a woman under 30 with alopecia areata. Some clones in this sample may be carry-over from other donors' samples.

This chain uses TRBV12-5 with TRBJ2-3; 8 nucleotides match TRBD1. This CDR3 contains 14 residues. The trim removed 5 bases at V and 1 base at J, leaving 2 bases unmatched. In germline, CDR1 is LGHNT, CDR2 FRNRAP. The CDR3 coding sequence is TGTGCTAGTGGTCCGGACAGGGGCACAGATACGCAGTATTTT. Protein product: CASGPDRGTDTQYF.

This clonotype was recorded many times. The gene calls are TRBV20-1 and TRBJ2-3, with 9 nucleotides matching TRBD2. The CDR3 loop spans 13 amino acids. The junction had 4 bases not matched to a gene; V was cut back by 7 bases and J by 2 bases. The germline V gene has CDR1 DFQATT and CDR2 SNEGSKA (reference sequence). CDR3 in DNA: TGCAGTGTCGGGACTAGCCCCACAGATACGCAGTATTTT. Translated: CSVGTSPTDTQYF.

This clonotype was seen a handful of times. The genes are TRBV12-3 or TRBV12-4 and TRBJ2-2; 9 positions match TRBD1. The CDR3 totals 14 residues. V gave up 6 bases and J gave up 4 bases; unmatched junction bases: 3. The CDR3 DNA sequence: TGTGCCAGCAGGGGGACAGGGAGCACCGGGGAGCTGTTTTTT. It translates to CASRGTGSTGELFF.

The sample holds a few counts of this clonotype. A read error may produce the germline difference seen at one junction end. The V call is TRBV7-2, the J call TRBJ2-1; D may be TRBD2 (6 bases). CDR1 and CDR2 from the germline V gene are SGHTA and FQGNSA. This CDR3 contains 15 residues. DNA for the CDR3: TGTGCCAGTAGCTTAGACGGGGGACCCTACAATGAGCAGTTCTTC. Protein product: CASSLDGGPYNEQFF.

This clonotype was seen only a few times. The gene calls are TRBV5-1 and TRBJ2-7; D ambiguous. This CDR3 is built from 14 residues. Germline V gene data show CDR1 as SGHRS and CDR2 as YFSETQ. V was pared by 0 bases and J by 3 bases, with 10 bases between. The DNA of the CDR3 is TGCGCCAGCAGCTTGGCCGGCCAGAACTACGAGCAGTACTTC. Encoded protein: CASSLAGQNYEQYF.